Below, 8 T cell receptor beta chains from the same sample are listed, as sequenced in a study of CD8+CD57+ T cells in acquired aplastic anemia. Selection for sequencing was limited to patients who had shown CD8+CD57+ cell expansion by flow cytometry. CDR3 and TCR beta VDJ profiling relied on a genomic DNA template. TCRdb re-derived calls from the reads in MiXCR, one entry per CDR3 protein. The sample shows 450,000 to 550,000 distinct CDR3 sequences, around 33% of them seen only once. The specimen sequenced was sorted CD4+, CD8+, or CD8+CD57+ T cells (not recorded which) from PBMCs. These receptors all come from a human donor with aplastic anemia.

This clonotype has just a few counts. The rearrangement uses TRBV12-3 or TRBV12-4 and TRBJ1-2; the D gene is possibly TRBD1 (6 bases). The CDR3 runs to 15 residues. V was trimmed by 4 bases and J by 3 bases, leaving 15 bases between them. The CDR3 region has the DNA TGTGCCAGCAGTTACGGCCCACAGGGATACTATGGCTACACCTTC. The encoded protein is CASSYGPQGYYGYTF.

Details on this clonotype: It may be a read error: a sequence one base away is much more abundant. J is TRBJ2-7 and V is TRBV7-7; no definite D call. The germline CDR1 and CDR2 sequences are SSHAT and FNYEAQ (reference sequence). The CDR3 has 15 amino acids. As DNA, the CDR3 is TGTGCTAGCAGCCCCCTAAATGAATTGGGAAGCGAGCAGCACTTC. Translated, it gives CASSPLNELGSEQHF.

Ten or more counts support this clonotype. J is TRBJ2-7 and V is TRBV7-2; D gene uncertain. V lost 1 base and J 1 base, leaving 11 bases between the germline ends. The germline gives CDR1 SGHTA, CDR2 FQGNSA. The CDR3 totals 15 residues. CDR3 loop: CASSLVGPYSYEQYF. The CDR3 DNA is TGTGCCAGCAGCTTAGTCGGCCCCTATTCCTACGAGCAGTACTTC.

The rearrangement links TRBV12-3 or TRBV12-4 to TRBJ1-6, with D perhaps matching TRBD1 (5 bases). V lost 2 bases and J lost 13, with 21 bases in between. This CDR3 has 16 amino acids. DNA of the CDR3: TGTGCCAGCAGTTTACTTGGGACTACCCGGGCAACCCCCCTCCACTTT. The encoded protein is CASSLLGTTRATPLHF.

The rearrangement joins TRBV11-2 to TRBJ2-3, with 14 bases fitting TRBD2. The trim removed 5 bases at V and 6 bases at J, leaving 4 bases unmatched. This CDR3 region has 15 residues. CDR1 is SGHAT and CDR2 is FQNNGV in the germline V gene. CDR3 sequence: CASSPGTSGSDTQYF. CDR3 in DNA: TGTGCCAGCAGCCCCGGGACTAGCGGGAGTGATACGCAGTATTTT.

The chain employs TRBV4-3 and TRBJ2-2; D not certain. Trimming shortened V by 0 bases and J by 2 bases, and 10 bases separated the two germline ends. This CDR3 has 16 amino acids. In germline, CDR1 is LGHNA, CDR2 YSLEER. CDR3 DNA sequence: TGCGCCAGCAGCCAAGATCTGGTCACTAACACCGGGGAGCTGTTTTTT. Protein sequence: CASSQDLVTNTGELFF.

To note about this clonotype: Because it lacks the conserved phenylalanine or tryptophan at the end, this CDR3 is likely a read error. No DNA is shown, since the ends of the CDR3 on it are uncertain; the CDR3 is the one TCRdb lists. V is TRBV7-6 and J is TRBJ1-6; the table calls TRBD1, which could not be checked here. 10 amino acids form the CDR3, both terminal residues included. Germline assignment: CDR1 SGHVS and CDR2 FNYEAQ. The CDR3 is CASSPGTPRS.

This chain uses TRBV11-2 with TRBJ2-1; weak D call: TRBD2 (6 bases). This CDR3 spans 14 amino acids. V gave up 8 bases and J gave up 0 bases, with 11 bases separating them. CDR1 and CDR2 (germline): SGHAT, FQNNGV. CDR3 nucleotides: TGTGCCAGCTCGGGACTTAGCTCCTACAATGAGCAGTTCTTC. As protein: CASSGLSSYNEQFF.